The clone carrying this T cell receptor (beta chain) occurred once. Its antigen remains unidentified. The sample is drawn from a study of type 1 regulatory T cells. Study-wide context: This in vitro CD4 product, T-allo10, is enriched for Tr1 cells and alloantigen-specific. Study observations and caveats: Type 1 regulatory T cells had a more restricted TCR repertoire than non-type 1 regulatory T cells.

V gave up 7 bases and J gave up 2 bases, with 3 bases separating them. Looked up from germline, CDR1 is DFQATT and CDR2 is SNEGSKA (reference sequence). This CDR3 is 10 amino acids long. TCRdb passed the reads through MiXCR, listing each CDR3 protein once. The sample comprises about 62,000 distinct CDR3 sequences, 62% of which are singletons, and about 2% rests with the top ten. J is TRBJ2-1 and V is TRBV20-1; D call uncertain. Sequences were obtained from cultured non-Tr1 T cells, either the whole culture or a sorted T cell fraction (not recorded which). The receptor was isolated from a human donor in good health. CDR3 in amino acids: CSVAYNEQFF. The CDR3 DNA sequence: TGCAGTGTTGCCTACAATGAGCAGTTCTTC.